The clone carrying this T cell receptor beta chain was seen ten or more times. Its target is not known. The sample is drawn from a study of CD8+CD57+ T cells in acquired aplastic anemia. At the level of the study: Across the sorted CD4+ and CD8+ cells, DNA amounts averaged roughly 3.5 ug.

By flow cytometry, patients selected for sequencing had shown an expansion of CD8+CD57+ cells. CDR3 length: 15 residues. Germline V gene lookup returns CDR1 LNHDA and CDR2 SQIVND (reference sequence). The germline V and J ends were trimmed by 2 bases and 4 bases, with 11 bases remaining between them. TCR beta VDJ combinations and CDR3 sequences were profiled from genomic DNA. MiXCR was run by TCRdb on the reads, yielding one entry per CDR3 protein. The table has 120,000 or so distinct CDR3 sequences, nearly 40% seen once. Study-wide results and limits: Patients and controls shared twenty-nine CD8+ CDR3 sequences. The study found no significant CD8+ Simpson's diversity difference between patients and controls.

The receptor was isolated from a human donor with aplastic anemia. The sequenced material came from sorted CD4+, CD8+, or CD8+CD57+ T cells (not recorded which) from PBMCs. The chain recombines TRBV19 with TRBJ1-4; D not resolved. This chain's CDR3 is CASSISRLNNEKLFF. DNA for the CDR3: TGTGCCAGTAGTATAAGTCGCTTGAATAATGAAAAACTGTTTTTT.